The clone carrying this T cell receptor (beta chain) was counted ten times or more. Trimming took 10 bases from V and 5 from J, leaving 18 bases between them. The CDR3 has 14 residues. Germline V gene sequence: CDR1 MNHNS, CDR2 SASEGT. This entry comes from a study of T cells in Graves' hyperthyroidism and ophthalmopathy. TCR beta CDR3 region amplification was performed from RNA transcripts. A set of HTBI primers served as the primers for a first-round RT-PCR of the TCR CDR3. MiXCR, applied by TCRdb to the multiplex PCR reads, yields one record per CDR3 protein. There are some 500,000 distinct CDR3 sequences in the sample; roughly 15% occur only once, and 25% to 35% lies in the top ten. Thyroid ultrasound and orbital computed tomography, with clinical symptoms and serum thyroxine and TRAb, informed diagnoses.

This TCR came from a woman aged 25 to 39 with Graves' ophthalmopathy. Specimen: blood. The V and J genes are TRBV6-1 and TRBJ1-5; D unclear. The CDR3 nucleotides are TGTGCCACCCTTGAGGGCAGTCCTTATCAGCCCCAGCATTTT. This encodes CATLEGSPYQPQHF.